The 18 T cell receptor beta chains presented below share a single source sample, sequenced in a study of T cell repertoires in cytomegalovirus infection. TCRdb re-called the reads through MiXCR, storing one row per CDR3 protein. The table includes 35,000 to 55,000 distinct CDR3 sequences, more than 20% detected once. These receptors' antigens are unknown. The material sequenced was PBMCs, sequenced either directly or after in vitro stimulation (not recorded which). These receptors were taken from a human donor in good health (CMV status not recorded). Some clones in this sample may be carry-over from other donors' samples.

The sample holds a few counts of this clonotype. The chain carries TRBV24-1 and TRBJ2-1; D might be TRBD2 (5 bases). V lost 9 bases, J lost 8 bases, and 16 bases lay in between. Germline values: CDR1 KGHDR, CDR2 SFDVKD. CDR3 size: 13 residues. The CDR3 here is CATSGGLWHEQFF. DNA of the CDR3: TGTGCCACCTCAGGTGGACTCTGGCATGAGCAGTTCTTC.

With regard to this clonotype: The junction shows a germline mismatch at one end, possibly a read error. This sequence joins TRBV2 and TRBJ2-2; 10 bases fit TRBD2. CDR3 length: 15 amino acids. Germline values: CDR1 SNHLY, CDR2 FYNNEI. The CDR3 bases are TGTGCCAGCAGCGAAGACAGCGGGAGGGCCGGGGAGCTGTTTTTT. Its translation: CASSEDSGRAGELFF.

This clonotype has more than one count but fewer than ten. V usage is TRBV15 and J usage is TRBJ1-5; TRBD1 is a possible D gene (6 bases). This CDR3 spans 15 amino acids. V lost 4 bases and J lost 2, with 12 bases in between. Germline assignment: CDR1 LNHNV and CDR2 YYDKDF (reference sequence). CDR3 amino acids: CATSIQGLGNQPQHF. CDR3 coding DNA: TGTGCCACCAGCATACAGGGTCTGGGCAATCAGCCCCAGCATTTT.

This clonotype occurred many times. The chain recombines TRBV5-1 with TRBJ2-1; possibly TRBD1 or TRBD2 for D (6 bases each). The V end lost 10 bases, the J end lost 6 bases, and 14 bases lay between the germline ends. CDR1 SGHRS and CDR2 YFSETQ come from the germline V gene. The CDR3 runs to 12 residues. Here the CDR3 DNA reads TGCGCCTGCCGGGGGCTTTCCAATGAGCAGTTCTTC. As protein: CACRGLSNEQFF. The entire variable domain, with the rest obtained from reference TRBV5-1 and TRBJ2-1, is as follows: KAGVTQTPRYLIKTRGQQVTLSCSPISGHRSVSWYQQTPGQGLQFLFEYFSETQRNKGNFPGRFSGRQFSNSRSEMNVSTLELGDSALYLCACRGLSNEQFFGPGTRLTVL.

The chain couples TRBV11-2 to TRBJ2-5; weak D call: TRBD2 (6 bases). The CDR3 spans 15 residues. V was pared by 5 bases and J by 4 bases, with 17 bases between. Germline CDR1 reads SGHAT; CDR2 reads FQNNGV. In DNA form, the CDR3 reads TGTGCCAGCAGCCTGTTTCCGGGGGAGACAGAGACCCAGTACTTC. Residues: CASSLFPGETETQYF.

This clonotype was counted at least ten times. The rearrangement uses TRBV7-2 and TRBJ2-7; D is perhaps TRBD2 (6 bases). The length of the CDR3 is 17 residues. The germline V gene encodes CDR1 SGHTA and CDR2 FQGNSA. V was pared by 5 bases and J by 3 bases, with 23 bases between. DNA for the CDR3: TGTGCCAGCAGCCTAAAACCGGGCGGGGCCTTGTTCTACGAGCAGTACTTC. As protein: CASSLKPGGALFYEQYF.

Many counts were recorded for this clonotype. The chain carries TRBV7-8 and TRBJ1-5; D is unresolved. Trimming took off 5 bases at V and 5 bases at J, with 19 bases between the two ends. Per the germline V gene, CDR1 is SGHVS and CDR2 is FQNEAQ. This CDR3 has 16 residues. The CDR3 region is CASSLRERARDQPQHF. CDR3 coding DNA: TGTGCCAGCAGCCTCCGGGAGCGGGCTCGCGATCAGCCCCAGCATTTT.

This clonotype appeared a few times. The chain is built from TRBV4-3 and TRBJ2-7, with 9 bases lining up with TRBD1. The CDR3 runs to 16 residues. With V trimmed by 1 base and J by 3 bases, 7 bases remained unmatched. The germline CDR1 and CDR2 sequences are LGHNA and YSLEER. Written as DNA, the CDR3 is TGCGCCAGCAGCCAAGGGCTCGGGACAGGGAACTACGAGCAGTACTTC. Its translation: CASSQGLGTGNYEQYF.

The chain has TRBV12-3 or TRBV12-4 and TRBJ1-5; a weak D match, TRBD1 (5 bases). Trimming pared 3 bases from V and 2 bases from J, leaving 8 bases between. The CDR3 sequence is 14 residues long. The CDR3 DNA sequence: TGTGCCAGCAGTTTTACGACAGGCAATCAGCCCCAGCATTTT. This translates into CASSFTTGNQPQHF.

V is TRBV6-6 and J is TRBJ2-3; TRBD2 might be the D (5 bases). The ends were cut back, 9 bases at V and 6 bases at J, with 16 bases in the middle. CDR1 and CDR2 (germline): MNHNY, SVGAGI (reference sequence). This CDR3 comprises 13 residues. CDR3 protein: CASTGNLIDTQYF. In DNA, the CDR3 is TGTGCCAGTACGGGAAATTTGATTGATACGCAGTATTTT.

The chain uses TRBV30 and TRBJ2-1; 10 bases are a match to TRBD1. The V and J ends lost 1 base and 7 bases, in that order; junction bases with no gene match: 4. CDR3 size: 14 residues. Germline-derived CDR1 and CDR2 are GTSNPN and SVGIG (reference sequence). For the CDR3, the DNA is TGTGCCTGGAGTGAGGGACAGGGGAGGAATGAGCAGTTCTTC. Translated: CAWSEGQGRNEQFF.

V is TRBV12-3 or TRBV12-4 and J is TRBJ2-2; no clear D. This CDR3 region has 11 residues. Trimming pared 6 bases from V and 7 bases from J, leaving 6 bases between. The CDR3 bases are TGTGCCAGCAGGGCTTTCGGGGAGCTGTTTTTT. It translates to CASRAFGELFF.

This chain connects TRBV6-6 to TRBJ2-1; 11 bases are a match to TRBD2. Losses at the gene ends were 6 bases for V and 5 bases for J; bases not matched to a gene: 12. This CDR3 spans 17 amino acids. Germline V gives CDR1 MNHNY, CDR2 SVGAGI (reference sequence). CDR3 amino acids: CASRHGTSGPNDNEQFF. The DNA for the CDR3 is TGTGCCAGCAGGCACGGGACTAGCGGACCTAACGACAATGAGCAGTTCTTC.

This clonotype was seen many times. This chain's CDR3 is CASSSPTNEKLFF. The CDR3 nucleotides read TGTGCCAGCAGCTCCCCAACTAATGAAAAACTGTTTTTT. The chain is built from TRBV5-4 and TRBJ1-4; the D is unclear. CDR1 SGHNT and CDR2 YYREEE come from the germline V gene (reference sequence). The CDR3 has 13 residues. The ends were cut back, 3 bases at V and 0 bases at J, with 3 bases in the middle.

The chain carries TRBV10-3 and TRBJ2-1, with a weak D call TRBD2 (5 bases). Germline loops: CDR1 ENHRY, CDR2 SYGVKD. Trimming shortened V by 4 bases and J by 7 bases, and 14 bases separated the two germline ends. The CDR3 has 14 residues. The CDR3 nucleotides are TGTGCCATCAGTGGAGGGCCCACGGGGAATGAGCAGTTCTTC. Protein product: CAISGGPTGNEQFF.

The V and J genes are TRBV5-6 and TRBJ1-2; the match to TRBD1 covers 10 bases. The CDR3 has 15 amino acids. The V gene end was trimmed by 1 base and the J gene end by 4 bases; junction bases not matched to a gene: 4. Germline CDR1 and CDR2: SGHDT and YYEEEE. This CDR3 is CASSLPGQGGYGYTF. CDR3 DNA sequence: TGTGCCAGCAGCTTGCCTGGACAGGGGGGCTATGGCTACACCTTC.

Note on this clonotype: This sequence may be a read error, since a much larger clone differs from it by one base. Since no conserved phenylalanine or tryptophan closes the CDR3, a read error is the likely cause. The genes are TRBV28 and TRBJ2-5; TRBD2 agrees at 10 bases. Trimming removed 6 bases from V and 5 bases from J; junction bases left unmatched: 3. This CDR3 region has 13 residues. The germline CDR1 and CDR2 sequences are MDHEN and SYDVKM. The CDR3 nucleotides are TGTGCCAGCAGATCTAGCGGGAGTGAGACCCAGTACTCC. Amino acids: CASRSSGSETQYS.

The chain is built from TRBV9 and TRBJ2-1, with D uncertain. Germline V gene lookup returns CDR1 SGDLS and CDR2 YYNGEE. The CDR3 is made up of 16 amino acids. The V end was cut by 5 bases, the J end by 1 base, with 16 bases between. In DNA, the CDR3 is TGTGCCAGCAGTCCTGCCCGCTACTTATCCTACAATGAGCAGTTCTTC. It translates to CASSPARYLSYNEQFF.